Below, 27 T cell receptor beta chains from the same sample are listed, as sequenced in a study of human T cells and chemical hapten exposure. The time point: patch test 1, 2 weeks after DPC sensitization. Treatment noted: therapeutic diphenylcyclopropenone sensitization with weekly scalp DPC. TCRdb processed the RACE reads anew with MiXCR; each CDR3 protein has one entry. The table shows 71,000 or so distinct CDR3 sequences, with roughly 9.8% occurring only once. This sample comprised whole blood, obtained in connection with sensitization to the hapten diphenylcyclopropenone (DPC). The receptors were sampled from a woman aged 40 to 50 with alopecia areata. Some clones in this sample may be carry-over from other donors' samples.

This clonotype was detected ten times or more. The chain couples TRBV7-2 to TRBJ2-1; perhaps D is TRBD1 or TRBD2 (6 bases each). CDR3 length: 15 residues. Germline CDR1 SGHTA, CDR2 FQGNSA. V lost 6 bases to trimming and J lost 7 bases, with 19 bases between them. The CDR3 loop is CASSITTGRKNEQFF. Written as DNA, the CDR3 is TGTGCCAGCAGTATTACTACAGGGAGGAAAAATGAGCAGTTCTTC. The variable domain in full, completed from reference TRBV7-2 and TRBJ2-1, reads GAGVSQSPSNKVTEKGKDVELRCDPISGHTALYWYRQSLGQGLEFLIYFQGNSAPDKSGLPSDRFSAERTGGSVSTLTIQRTQQEDSAVYLCASSITTGRKNEQFFGPGTRLTVL.

This clonotype was counted ten times or more. The chain links TRBV11-3 to TRBJ2-1; no reliable D call. CDR3 size: 13 residues. Trimming stripped 5 bases from V and 10 bases from J, with 15 bases between. From germline, CDR1 is SGHNT and CDR2 YENEEA. The CDR3, as DNA: TGTGCCAGCAGCGGAGACGGTCGCAGGGAGCAGTTCTTC. This codes for CASSGDGRREQFF.

J is TRBJ2-7 and V is TRBV12-3 or TRBV12-4; tentative D call: TRBD1 (6 bases). With 6 bases removed from V and 3 bases from J, the gap between germline ends came to 9 bases. The CDR3 has 12 amino acids. CDR3 nucleotide sequence: TGTGCCAGCAGAGCGGACAGCTACGAGCAGTACTTC. Amino acid sequence: CASRADSYEQYF.

The table lists this clonotype with a few counts. The J gene is TRBJ2-1, the V gene TRBV28; either TRBD1 or TRBD2 may supply D (5 bases each). Trimming left V 6 bases short and J 1 base short, with 16 bases between. Germline V gives CDR1 MDHEN, CDR2 SYDVKM. This CDR3 has 16 amino acids. The CDR3 sequence: CASSLRGRISYNEQFF. The CDR3 nucleotides read TGTGCCAGCAGCCTAAGGGGACGAATTTCCTACAATGAGCAGTTCTTC.

In this sample, this clonotype turned up a few times. The rearrangement joins TRBV19 to TRBJ1-5; D unclear. The V gene lost 3 bases and the J gene lost 0 bases, with 18 bases spanning the gap. This CDR3 contains 18 residues. Germline V lookup: CDR1 LNHDA, CDR2 SQIVND (reference sequence). The CDR3 bases are TGTGCCAGTAGTATTTCAATTCCGGGAGCAAATAGCAATCAGCCCCAGCATTTT. This translates into CASSISIPGANSNQPQHF.

In this sample, this clonotype turned up many times. The chain couples TRBV4-1 to TRBJ1-2; 8 nucleotides match TRBD1. The junction had 13 bases not matched to a gene; V was cut back by 5 bases and J by 5 bases. Germline assignment: CDR1 MGHRA and CDR2 YSYEKL. The length of the CDR3 is 16 residues. The CDR3 coding sequence is TGCGCCAGCAGCTCCCCTAGACAGGGGTTGTCGTATGGCTACACCTTC. Its protein is CASSSPRQGLSYGYTF.

The rearrangement joins TRBV6-5 to TRBJ1-4; D unresolved. CDR1 and CDR2 (germline): MNHEY, SVGAGI. The CDR3 runs 15 residues. Between the trimmed V and J ends, which lost 0 bases and 2 bases, there was a span of 7 bases. Here the CDR3 DNA reads TGTGCCAGCAGTTACTCGAGGAGCACTAATGAAAAACTGTTTTTT. Its translation: CASSYSRSTNEKLFF.

This clonotype was counted many times. The V and J genes are TRBV11-1 and TRBJ2-7; D is possibly TRBD1 (7 bases). Germline CDR1 is SGHAT and CDR2 is FQDESV (reference sequence). Trimming cost V 3 bases and J 5 bases, with 14 bases left between them. CDR3 size: 14 residues. In DNA, the CDR3 is TGTGCCAGCAGCTTCACAGGGGACTGGGACGAGCAGTACTTC. Encoded protein: CASSFTGDWDEQYF.

This sequence joins TRBV7-9 and TRBJ1-5, with D possibly matching TRBD1 (5 bases). CDR1 and CDR2 from the germline V gene are SEHNR and FQNEAQ (reference sequence). V was pared by 2 bases and J by 6 bases, with 11 bases between. This CDR3 has 14 residues. The CDR3 loop reads CASSLPQEGQPQHF. Written as DNA, the CDR3 is TGTGCCAGCAGCTTACCACAGGAGGGTCAGCCCCAGCATTTT.

This clonotype was seen ten or more times. CDR3 sequence: CASSPGQGSSYEQYF. CDR3 DNA: TGCGCCAGCAGCCCGGGACAGGGGAGCTCCTACGAGCAGTACTTC. The V and J genes are TRBV4-1 and TRBJ2-7, with 10 bases lining up with TRBD1. CDR3 length equals 15 residues. The ends lost 4 bases at V and 0 bases at J; junction bases unmatched: 3. Germline V gives CDR1 MGHRA, CDR2 YSYEKL.

This clonotype has at least ten counts. The chain combines TRBV6-5 with TRBJ2-1; no definite D call. V dropped 6 bases and J dropped 8 bases, with 17 bases sitting between them. Per the germline V gene, CDR1 is MNHEY and CDR2 is SVGAGI. This CDR3 is 14 amino acids long. CDR3: CASSALNYRDEQFF. The CDR3 bases are TGTGCCAGCAGCGCACTCAATTATAGGGATGAGCAGTTCTTC.

This clonotype was counted ten times or more. The rearrangement links TRBV5-1 to TRBJ1-1; TRBD1 is a possible D gene (6 bases). Germline-derived CDR1 and CDR2 are SGHRS and YFSETQ. Trimming removed 1 base from V and 1 base from J, with 11 bases in between. The CDR3 is made up of 15 amino acids. The CDR3 loop reads CASSLLGGQNTEAFF. Here the CDR3 DNA reads TGCGCCAGCAGCTTGTTAGGGGGACAGAACACTGAAGCTTTCTTT. The full variable domain, rest sourced from reference TRBV5-1 and TRBJ1-1, is KAGVTQTPRYLIKTRGQQVTLSCSPISGHRSVSWYQQTPGQGLQFLFEYFSETQRNKGNFPGRFSGRQFSNSRSEMNVSTLELGDSALYLCASSLLGGQNTEAFFGQGTRLTVV.

This clonotype was counted between two and nine times. CDR3 bases: TGTGCCAGCAGCCTAGGGGCCGGTAACTCCTACGAGCAGTACTTC. Protein product: CASSLGAGNSYEQYF. This rearrangement joins TRBV28 to TRBJ2-7, with a possible D match to TRBD1 (5 bases). The germline V gene has CDR1 MDHEN and CDR2 SYDVKM. The germline V and J ends were trimmed by 6 bases and 0 bases, with 15 bases remaining between them. The CDR3 covers 15 residues.

The CDR3 DNA sequence: TGTGCCAGCAGTTTGAGTGACATTCAGTACTTC. Its translation is CASSLSDIQYF. The chain combines TRBV28 with TRBJ2-4; no firm D call. This CDR3 spans 11 amino acids. V was shortened by 3 bases and J by 8 bases, with 5 bases between the two germline ends. Per germline, CDR1 MDHEN and CDR2 SYDVKM. Full variable domain (outside the CDR3, taken from reference TRBV28 and TRBJ2-4): DVKVTQSSRYLVKRTGEKVFLECVQDMDHENMFWYRQDPGLGLRLIYFSYDVKMKEKGDIPEGYSVSREKKERFSLILESASTNQTSMYLCASSLSDIQYFGAGTRLSVL.

The table lists this clonotype with a few counts. The chain couples TRBV5-1 to TRBJ1-5, with a weak D call TRBD1 (5 bases). The germline CDR1 and CDR2 sequences are SGHRS and YFSETQ. The V end was cut by 4 bases, the J end by 5 bases, with 16 bases between. There are 15 residues in the CDR3. The CDR3 is CASSPQGDADQPQHF. The CDR3 region has the DNA TGCGCCAGCAGCCCGCAGGGAGATGCGGATCAGCCCCAGCATTTT.

This clonotype came up a few times. V gene TRBV10-3 combines with J gene TRBJ2-6; possibly TRBD2 for D (6 bases). V was trimmed by 5 bases and J by 0 bases, leaving 11 bases between them. The CDR3 length is 16 residues. The V gene's germline CDR1 is ENHRY and CDR2 SYGVKD. CDR3 region: CAISILGGSGANVLTF. The CDR3, as DNA: TGTGCCATCAGTATCCTCGGGGGCTCTGGGGCCAACGTCCTGACTTTC.

J is TRBJ2-7 and V is TRBV20-1; D remains unclear. The CDR3 sequence is 9 residues long. Trimming pared 6 bases from V and 9 bases from J, leaving 9 bases between. The germline CDR1 and CDR2 sequences are DFQATT and SNEGSKA (reference sequence). The CDR3 DNA sequence: TGCAGTGCCGCACGAGGGCAGTACTTC. Its protein is CSAARGQYF.

In its sample, this clonotype was seen a few times. V and J are TRBV6-5 and TRBJ1-5, with 8 bases lining up with TRBD1. Germline V gene lookup returns CDR1 MNHEY and CDR2 SVGAGI. This CDR3 is built from 15 residues. V lost 6 bases, J lost 3 bases, and 7 bases stayed unmatched. CDR3 in DNA: TGTGCCAGCAGAGGGACAGGACGACCCAATCAGCCCCAGCATTTT. This sequence encodes CASRGTGRPNQPQHF.

In this sample, this clonotype turned up many times. This sequence joins TRBV6-2 or TRBV6-3 and TRBJ2-7; tentative D call: TRBD2 (6 bases). V dropped 0 bases and J dropped 7 bases, with 13 bases sitting between them. Germline assignment: CDR1 MNHEY and CDR2 SVGEGT. CDR3 length: 14 residues. This CDR3 is CASSYSGLLPEQYF. DNA for the CDR3: TGTGCCAGCAGTTACTCGGGACTCCTACCGGAGCAGTACTTC.

V is TRBV7-2 and J is TRBJ2-4; D perhaps matches TRBD1 (6 bases). Germline CDR1 reads SGHTA; CDR2 reads FQGNSA. The CDR3 covers 15 residues. V was shortened by 3 bases and J by 2 bases, with 11 bases between the two germline ends. CDR3 in amino acids: CASSFAGAPKNIQYF. The CDR3 nucleotides are TGTGCCAGCAGCTTTGCAGGGGCTCCCAAAAACATTCAGTACTTC.

This chain's CDR3 is CASSLESGELFF. The CDR3 DNA is TGCGCCAGCAGCTTGGAGTCCGGGGAGCTGTTTTTT. V usage is TRBV5-1 and J usage is TRBJ2-2; no reliable D call. The V gene's germline CDR1 is SGHRS and CDR2 YFSETQ. V lost 0 bases, J lost 6 bases, and 3 bases lay in between. The CDR3 length is 12 residues.

This clonotype was picked up many times. The V and J genes are TRBV19 and TRBJ2-3; a possible D gene is TRBD1 (6 bases). Germline values: CDR1 LNHDA, CDR2 SQIVND (reference sequence). Trimming took off 9 bases at V and 5 bases at J, with 15 bases between the two ends. This CDR3 comprises 13 residues. The CDR3 bases are TGTGCCAGCGGCGCGAGACAGGTAGATACGCAGTATTTT. As protein: CASGARQVDTQYF.

Many counts were recorded for this clonotype. This sequence joins TRBV7-2 and TRBJ1-5, with unresolved D. Germline V gives CDR1 SGHTA, CDR2 FQGNSA. The CDR3 loop spans 15 amino acids. V lost 4 bases, J lost 1 base, and 11 bases lay in between. The CDR3 coding sequence is TGTGCCAGCAGCTGGTACAGAGGGAGCAATCAGCCCCAGCATTTT. Translating it yields CASSWYRGSNQPQHF.

V gene TRBV4-2 combines with J gene TRBJ2-4, with D possibly TRBD2 on 5 matching bases. V lost 1 base to trimming and J lost 5 bases, with 21 bases between them. The CDR3 loop spans 18 amino acids. In germline, CDR1 is LGHNA, CDR2 YNFKEQ. Here the CDR3 DNA reads TGTGCCAGCAGCCAAGGAGCCCTCGTGAGGGCCCGCGAAAACATTCAGTACTTC. Its translation is CASSQGALVRARENIQYF.

The sample holds a few counts of this clonotype. The chain employs TRBV9 and TRBJ2-3; TRBD2 matches at 9 bases. CDR3 length: 15 amino acids. CDR1 is SGDLS, CDR2 YYNGEE, per germline. V was pared by 2 bases and J by 4 bases, with 5 bases of the junction left unmatched. CDR3 bases: TGTGCCAGCAGCGTCTCTGGACTAGCGCCAGATACGCAGTATTTT. This gives the protein CASSVSGLAPDTQYF.

In this sample, this clonotype turned up a few times. This rearrangement joins TRBV6-6 to TRBJ2-1; 9 bases are a match to TRBD1. This CDR3 contains 14 residues. V shed 5 bases and J 4 bases; nucleotides not matched to a gene: 3. CDR1 and CDR2 (germline): MNHNY, SVGAGI (reference sequence). CDR3 nucleotides: TGTGCCAGCAGTCGACAGGGGGGATACAATGAGCAGTTCTTC. It is translated as CASSRQGGYNEQFF.

This clonotype appeared many times. This sequence joins TRBV9 and TRBJ2-3; 10 nucleotides agree with TRBD2. The CDR3 is 16 residues long. Germline V gives CDR1 SGDLS, CDR2 YYNGEE. The V gene end was trimmed by 3 bases and the J gene end by 5 bases; junction bases not matched to a gene: 9. The CDR3 DNA is TGTGCCAGCAGCGGACGACTAGCGGGCGTAAAAGATACGCAGTATTTT. Translation gives CASSGRLAGVKDTQYF.